This T cell receptor beta chain was observed in a study of T-cell reconstitution after alpha-beta-depleted transplantation in children. The study, taken as a whole, reports: Most T-cell counts and diversity one year after the transplant came from T cells that were newly produced. Where some patients showed high TCRbeta diversity at day 60, it came from recipient T cells and thymic progenitors that had survived.

This clonotype was observed many times. Its cognate antigen is unknown. The V end lost 4 bases, the J end lost 2 bases, and 12 bases lay between the germline ends. The CDR3 has 15 residues. The germline gives CDR1 MNHEY, CDR2 SMNVEV (reference sequence). Unique molecular identifiers were used in preparing the TCRbeta library. TCRdb itself ran the PCR reads through MiXCR, one entry per CDR3 protein. The table includes fewer than 700,000 distinct CDR3 sequences, 13% detected once. This sequence was found in a male patient between 5 and 17 years old who had a stem cell transplant for acute myeloid leukemia, so the T cells may come from the graft donor. Sequenced here: PBMCs, mostly from graft donor cells, sampled 360 days after TCRalphabeta/CD19-depleted stem cell transplant. The chain links TRBV27 to TRBJ2-1, with TRBD2 as a possible D gene (6 bases). The CDR3 coding sequence is TGTGCCAGCAGTTCCCTCGGGAGACCCTACAATGAGCAGTTCTTC. Its translation: CASSSLGRPYNEQFF.